Listed below are T cell receptor beta chains from one sample, sequenced in a study of identifying expanded T cells in peripheral blood. The data were produced by immunoSEQ multiplex PCR, yet TCRdb's version contains in-frame clones alone and is incomplete. The sample yields approximately 100,000 clones, 80% to 90% seen once. The sample consisted of blood. These TCRs come from a person between 18 and 70 years old in good health. Each CDR3 is given with its conserved first and last residue. The order of the fields is J gene, V gene, clone size, D gene, CDR3 DNA, CDR3 protein. The D gene is left open where the match is weak. Some rows have no size entry. The others give once, few or many, or a class for an expanded clone.

J: TRBJ2-3; V: TRBV2; size: once; D: TRBD2; DNA: TGTGCCAGCACGGGGGGTGTCACAGATACGCAGTATTTT; CDR3: CASTGGVTDTQYF
J: TRBJ2-1; V: TRBV7-9; size: NA; D: NA; DNA: TGTGCCAGCAGCCCCTGGGTCGGGGGTGTTGATGAGCAGTTCTTC; CDR3: CASSPWVGGVDEQFF
J: TRBJ2-5; V: TRBV7-2; size: NA; D: NA; DNA: TGTGCCAGCAGCCCCCCAGGGTACCACCAAGAGACCCAGTACTTC; CDR3: CASSPPGYHQETQYF
J: TRBJ2-7; V: TRBV9; size: NA; D: NA; DNA: TGTGCCAGCAGCACGGACGGTGGGGGCTACGAGCAGTACTTC; CDR3: CASSTDGGGYEQYF
J: TRBJ2-7; V: TRBV14; size: NA; D: NA; DNA: TGTGCCAGCAGCCGCGACAGTACCTACGAGCAGTACTTC; CDR3: CASSRDSTYEQYF
J: TRBJ2-5; V: TRBV11-2; size: NA; D: TRBD2; DNA: TGTGCCAGCAGCAACAGACTAGCGGGGGGCTACCAAGAGACCCAGTACTTC; CDR3: CASSNRLAGGYQETQYF
J: TRBJ2-4; V: TRBV19; size: NA; D: NA; DNA: TGTGCCAGTAGTATTAAGCATAACTATTGGAACATTCAGTACTTC; CDR3: CASSIKHNYWNIQYF
J: TRBJ2-3; V: TRBV5-3; size: NA; D: TRBD2; DNA: TGTGCCAGAAGCTTGGATTACATCCTACCGGGACTAGACCCTTCTAGCACAGATACGCAGTATTTT; CDR3: CARSLDYILPGLDPSSTDTQYF
J: TRBJ1-2; V: TRBV4-3; size: NA; D: TRBD1; DNA: TGCGCCAGCAGCCAATGGCGGACAGGGGGCGACTATGGCTACACCTTC; CDR3: CASSQWRTGGDYGYTF
J: TRBJ2-1; V: TRBV7-2; size: NA; D: NA; DNA: TGTGCCAGCAGCTTAAGGTACGAGGCCACCGAGCAGTTCTTC; CDR3: CASSLRYEATEQFF
J: TRBJ2-2; V: TRBV5-1; size: NA; D: NA; DNA: TGCGCCAGCAGCTTGGAAGGGGCAACCGGGGAGCTGTTTTTT; CDR3: CASSLEGATGELFF
J: TRBJ1-1; V: TRBV18; size: NA; D: NA; DNA: TGTGCCAGCTCACCACGGGGGTCGAACACTGAAGCTTTCTTT; CDR3: CASSPRGSNTEAFF
J: TRBJ2-7; V: TRBV6-5; size: NA; D: NA; DNA: TGTGCCAGCAGTTATCTTGGACAGACCTACGAGCAGTACTTC; CDR3: CASSYLGQTYEQYF
J: TRBJ1-6; V: TRBV30; size: NA; D: NA; DNA: TGTGCCTGGAGTGTCGGCAGCCTGAATTCACCCCTCCACTTT; CDR3: CAWSVGSLNSPLHF
J: TRBJ2-2; V: TRBV9; size: NA; D: TRBD1; DNA: TGTGCCAGCAGCGTAGGGACAGGGCCCGGGGAGCTGTTTTTT; CDR3: CASSVGTGPGELFF
J: TRBJ2-5; V: TRBV7-2; size: NA; D: NA; DNA: TGTGCCAGCAGCACCATAGGGGCTCCCCAAGAGACCCAGTACTTC; CDR3: CASSTIGAPQETQYF
J: TRBJ2-7; V: TRBV4-3; size: NA; D: TRBD2; DNA: TGCGCCAGCAGCCACTCTCGGACTAGCATTGGCGAGCAGTACTTC; CDR3: CASSHSRTSIGEQYF
J: TRBJ1-3; V: TRBV19; size: NA; D: NA; DNA: TGTGCCAGTAGTATCGTCGGGGGTAACTCTGGAAACACCATATATTTT; CDR3: CASSIVGGNSGNTIYF
J: TRBJ2-3; V: TRBV29-1; size: NA; D: TRBD2; DNA: TGCAGCGTTGAAGGGACTAGCGGGGGGGCATTTGGTACGCAGTATTTT; CDR3: CSVEGTSGGAFGTQYF
J: TRBJ2-2; V: TRBV4-1; size: NA; D: TRBD1; DNA: TGCGCCAGCAGCCGGGGACAGGGGATCACCGGGGAGCTGTTTTTT; CDR3: CASSRGQGITGELFF
J: TRBJ2-1; V: TRBV7-6; size: NA; D: NA; DNA: TGTGCCAGCAGCTTAGCGCAGTATCAGAGCTCCTACAATGAGCAGTTCTTC; CDR3: CASSLAQYQSSYNEQFF
J: TRBJ1-4; V: TRBV4-3; size: NA; D: NA; DNA: TGCGCCAGCAGCAAAGGTCCTACTAATGAAAAACTGTTTTTT; CDR3: CASSKGPTNEKLFF
J: TRBJ1-1; V: TRBV5-1; size: NA; D: NA; DNA: TGCGCCAGCAGCTTTTCCCAATTTGAGTCTTCGAACACTGAAGCTTTCTTT; CDR3: CASSFSQFESSNTEAFF
J: TRBJ1-2; V: TRBV25-1; size: once; D: NA; DNA: TGTGCCAGCAGTCAGAGGGGAGGCCTACTTGGCTACACCTTC; CDR3: CASSQRGGLLGYTF
J: TRBJ1-2; V: TRBV19; size: once; D: TRBD1; DNA: TGTGCCAGTAGGCCCACAGGGGTCGATGGCTACACCTTC; CDR3: CASRPTGVDGYTF
J: TRBJ2-7; V: TRBV6-5; size: NA; D: NA; DNA: TGTGCCAGCAGTTACCGGGGGCTCTCGGAGCAGTACTTC; CDR3: CASSYRGLSEQYF
J: TRBJ2-6; V: TRBV7-9; size: NA; D: NA; DNA: TGTGCCAGCAGCAACCAGGACTCGAGCTCTGGGGCCAACGTCCTGACTTTC; CDR3: CASSNQDSSSGANVLTF
J: TRBJ1-1; V: TRBV7-8; size: NA; D: NA; DNA: TGTGCCAGCAGCTTAGTGGGGGGCGACCACACTGAAGCTTTCTTT; CDR3: CASSLVGGDHTEAFF
J: TRBJ2-3; V: TRBV14; size: NA; D: NA; DNA: TGTGCCAGCAGCCCTATGGACCTTGGCACAGATACGCAGTATTTT; CDR3: CASSPMDLGTDTQYF
J: TRBJ1-3; V: TRBV9; size: NA; D: NA; DNA: TGTGCCAGCCGGGGAACAGGCTCTGGAAACACCATATATTTT; CDR3: CASRGTGSGNTIYF
J: TRBJ2-1; V: TRBV27; size: NA; D: NA; DNA: TGTGCCAGCAGTTCGAATTACAATGAGCAGTTCTTC; CDR3: CASSSNYNEQFF
J: TRBJ1-1; V: TRBV28; size: NA; D: NA; DNA: TGTGCCAGCAGTTCTGGACAGCGGGGCACTGAAGCTTTCTTT; CDR3: CASSSGQRGTEAFF
J: TRBJ1-5; V: TRBV27; size: NA; D: NA; DNA: TGTGCCAGCAGTTTTTTGGTGGATCAGCCCCAGCATTTT; CDR3: CASSFLVDQPQHF
J: TRBJ1-5; V: TRBV10-2; size: NA; D: NA; DNA: TGCGCCAGCAGTGAGCCCCACTTAGGGGTCAATCAGCCCCAGCATTTT; CDR3: CASSEPHLGVNQPQHF
J: TRBJ2-5; V: TRBV2; size: NA; D: NA; DNA: TGTGCCAGCAGTGTTTGGGACAATCGGGACTTC; CDR3: CASSVWDNRDF
J: TRBJ2-7; V: TRBV5-6; size: NA; D: TRBD1; DNA: TGTGCCAGCAGCTTGGGACAGGGGATGGACTACGAGCAGTACTTC; CDR3: CASSLGQGMDYEQYF
J: TRBJ2-7; V: TRBV28; size: NA; D: NA; DNA: TGTGCCAGCAGTTTAGACCGGGACGTACGCCTTGTCTACGAGCAGTACTTC; CDR3: CASSLDRDVRLVYEQYF
J: TRBJ2-2; V: TRBV10-2; size: NA; D: NA; DNA: TGCGCCAGCACCTACGGGACAAACACCGGGGAGCTGTTTTTT; CDR3: CASTYGTNTGELFF
J: TRBJ2-3; V: TRBV28; size: NA; D: TRBD1; DNA: TGTGCCAGCAGTCTACCCGGGACAGGGGCAGATACGCAGTATTTT; CDR3: CASSLPGTGADTQYF
J: TRBJ1-2; V: TRBV9; size: NA; D: NA; DNA: TGTGCCAGCAGCTCTCCGGGGGGGGCGGCTGGCTACACCTTC; CDR3: CASSSPGGAAGYTF
J: TRBJ2-7; V: TRBV19; size: NA; D: TRBD1; DNA: TGTGCCACCTGGGACAGGGGAACCCACGAGCAGTACTTC; CDR3: CATWDRGTHEQYF